The 5 T cell receptor beta chains below were found in one sample sequenced in a study of beta chain features in type 1 diabetes. The isolated RNA, all of it, was reverse transcribed, so expressed TCRB transcripts were what got sequenced. The table came from immunoSEQ multiplex PCR; TCRdb's copy has only in-frame clones and leaves some out. The sample lists about 400,000 clones, roughly an eighth occurring once. Input material: naive CD4+ T cells from blood. The receptors were gathered from a man aged 18-30 years in good health.

Turning to this clone: Additional DNA sequences in this sample encode the identical CDR3. The CDR3 coding sequence is TGCGCCAGCAGACAGGGCCAAGAGACCCAGTACTTC. Amino acids: CASRQGQETQYF. V usage is TRBV5-1 and J usage is TRBJ2-5; the D gene is possibly TRBD1 (6 bases). This CDR3 region has 12 residues. The V and J ends lost 5 bases and 1 base respectively, with 6 bases between them. Germline V lookup: CDR1 SGHRS, CDR2 YFSETQ. Drawing the rest from reference TRBV5-1 and TRBJ2-5, the complete variable domain is KAGVTQTPRYLIKTRGQQVTLSCSPISGHRSVSWYQQTPGQGLQFLFEYFSETQRNKGNFPGRFSGRQFSNSRSEMNVSTLELGDSALYLCASRQGQETQYFGPGTRLLVL.

The chain joins TRBV7-2 to TRBJ2-7; a possible D gene is TRBD2 (5 bases). V was shortened by 0 bases and J by 4 bases, with 10 bases between the two germline ends. Germline-derived CDR1 and CDR2 are SGHTA and FQGNSA. This CDR3 spans 14 amino acids. The CDR3 coding sequence is TGTGCCAGCAGCTTAGCCCATGGGAGATACGAGCAGTACTTC. Translating it yields CASSLAHGRYEQYF.

The sample holds a few counts of this clone. The chain uses TRBV19 and TRBJ2-6; no firm D call. The germline V and J ends were trimmed by 6 bases and 2 bases, with 5 bases remaining between them. The length of the CDR3 is 13 residues. Germline V gene sequence: CDR1 LNHDA, CDR2 SQIVND (reference sequence). The CDR3 sequence is CASRWPGANVLTF. Written as DNA, the CDR3 is TGTGCCAGTAGATGGCCTGGGGCCAACGTCCTGACTTTC.

The chain is built from TRBV2 and TRBJ2-1; 12 bases fit TRBD2. Germline V CDR1 and CDR2: SNHLY, FYNNEI. This CDR3 has 16 amino acids. The junction had 8 bases not matched to a gene; V was cut back by 2 bases and J by 9 bases. The CDR3 loop reads CASSEQPSGGAFEQFF. The CDR3 DNA reads TGTGCCAGCAGTGAACAACCTAGCGGGGGGGCCTTTGAGCAGTTCTTC.

This clone was detected only a few times. The chain has TRBV29-1 and TRBJ1-1; D may be TRBD1 (5 bases). This CDR3 comprises 15 residues. The germline CDR1 and CDR2 sequences are SQVTM and ANQGSEA. V lost 4 bases, J lost 6 bases, and 21 bases lay in between. For the CDR3, the DNA is TGCAGCGTTGTATATACAGGCCCCAACCGGGCTGAAGCTTTCTTT. It yields the protein CSVVYTGPNRAEAFF.